Described below is a single TCR beta chain sequence and its context. Germline lookup yields CDR1 MRHNA and CDR2 SNTAGT. With 2 bases clipped from V and 4 bases from J, the junction kept 5 bases outside the gene matches. This CDR3 comprises 15 residues. The sample comes from a study of blood T cell repertoires in COVID-19. Whole-study context: PBMCs, B-cell-depleted T cells, or T cells were the source of the cDNA or gDNA that made up the material.

In the original analysis: Nucleated cell number was recorded as an estimate derived from reference gene primer amplification. Clones were sequenced by immunoSEQ multiplex PCR, and TCRdb holds only the in-frame ones, with some missing. V and J calls and clone size follow that table, whereas D and trimming were derived from the DNA. The sample has 330,000 or so clones, roughly nine tenths seen once. The source is a woman in her fifties or sixties with COVID-19, enrolled during active disease. This chain joins TRBV6-4 and TRBJ2-3; 8 bases are a match to TRBD1. Sequencing was done on a sample of peripheral blood. CDR3 DNA sequence: TGTGCCAGCAGTGACCAGGGGGCCGGGGCAGATACGCAGTATTTT. It is translated as CASSDQGAGADTQYF.